The source of this T cell receptor (beta chain) is a study of cytomegalovirus exposure and HLA in healthy donors. For this clone: Antigen unknown.

The PCR made use of 60 Vbeta and 13 Jbeta primers. Profiling relied on immunoSEQ multiplex PCR, and the TCRdb table lists in-frame clones only, not all of them. The repertoire holds 210,000 or so clones, with roughly 84% as singletons. CDR3 length equals 14 residues. Germline assignment: CDR1 SEHNR and CDR2 FQNEAQ (reference sequence). Trimming pared 4 bases from V and 7 bases from J, leaving 13 bases between. Broader study findings: Data from an earlier analysis indicated that most TCR beta V segments were productive either about 90% or about 30% of the time.

Sequencing was performed on PBMCs. This clonotype was obtained from a human donor in good health. The chain has TRBV7-9 and TRBJ2-2, with D maybe TRBD1 (5 bases). CDR3 coding DNA: TGTGCCAGCAGCTCTTGGGCAGGGAACGGGGAGCTGTTTTTT. Its protein is CASSSWAGNGELFF. The complete variable domain, with remaining parts taken from reference TRBV7-9 and TRBJ2-2, reads DTGVSQNPRHKITKRGQNVTFRCDPISEHNRLYWYRQTLGQGPEFLTYFQNEAQLEKSRLLSDRFSAERPKGSFSTLEIQRTEQGDSAMYLCASSSWAGNGELFFGEGSRLTVL.